The next 25 T cell receptor beta chains were all read from a single sample in a study of cytomegalovirus exposure and HLA in healthy donors. Primers: 60 Vbeta forward and 13 Jbeta reverse. The protocol was immunoSEQ multiplex PCR, while the TCRdb copy is restricted to in-frame clones and leaves out a portion. The data contain some 150,000 clones, 83% of them singletons. The sample taken for sequencing was PBMCs. Receptor source: a man between 35 and 55 years old in good health and CMV-seronegative.

The chain links TRBV27 to TRBJ1-5; D is perhaps TRBD1 (6 bases). Trimming left V 0 bases short and J 0 bases short, with 15 bases between. Germline values: CDR1 MNHEY, CDR2 SMNVEV (reference sequence). The CDR3 is 18 amino acids. CDR3 DNA: TGTGCCAGCAGTTTATCCTCGGGGTGGGACATTAGCAATCAGCCCCAGCATTTT. Translation gives CASSLSSGWDISNQPQHF.

The CDR3 protein is CASSSGTSGGAMYTGELFF. The CDR3 nucleotides read TGTGCCAGCAGTTCCGGGACTAGCGGGGGGGCTATGTACACCGGGGAGCTGTTTTTT. The chain uses TRBV28 and TRBJ2-2; TRBD2 agrees at 16 bases. V lost 4 bases to trimming and J lost 3 bases; unmatched junction nucleotides: 8. The CDR3 totals 19 residues. From germline, CDR1 is MDHEN and CDR2 SYDVKM.

The chain uses TRBV14 and TRBJ2-1; 8 nucleotides align to TRBD1. Germline trimming cut 4 bases from V and 8 bases from J; bases unmatched to any gene: 10. Germline CDR1 SGHDN, CDR2 FVKESK. This CDR3 is 15 amino acids long. As DNA, the CDR3 is TGTGCCAGCAGCCGCCGGGACAGGATTTTGGATGAGCAGTTCTTC. It yields the protein CASSRRDRILDEQFF.

The chain combines TRBV28 with TRBJ1-5, with D maybe TRBD1 (6 bases). V was shortened by 3 bases and J by 6 bases, with 12 bases between the two germline ends. The CDR3 spans 14 residues. CDR1 is MDHEN and CDR2 is SYDVKM in the germline V gene. The CDR3 sequence is CASSLVQGGQPQHF. The CDR3 bases are TGTGCCAGCAGTTTGGTCCAAGGGGGTCAGCCCCAGCATTTT.

This clone showed up just once. The rearrangement uses TRBV4-1 and TRBJ1-5; 7 positions match TRBD1. With 1 base clipped from V and 2 bases from J, the junction kept 5 bases outside the gene matches. The CDR3 totals 16 residues. The germline V gene has CDR1 MGHRA and CDR2 YSYEKL. CDR3 sequence: CASSQGTGGGNQPQHF. CDR3 nucleotides: TGCGCCAGCAGCCAAGGGACAGGTGGAGGCAATCAGCCCCAGCATTTT.

The J gene is TRBJ1-1, the V gene TRBV5-4, with a possible D match to TRBD1 (5 bases). Germline CDR1 is SGHNT and CDR2 is YYREEE (reference sequence). Trimming stripped 1 base from V and 1 base from J, with 11 bases between. The CDR3 sequence is 15 residues long. The CDR3 reads CASSLMGPGNTEAFF. The CDR3 coding sequence is TGTGCCAGCAGCTTGATGGGGCCAGGGAACACTGAAGCTTTCTTT.

The chain employs TRBV11-2 and TRBJ1-1; 9 bases match TRBD1. Germline-derived CDR1 and CDR2 are SGHAT and FQNNGV. With V trimmed by 1 base and J by 3 bases, 3 bases remained unmatched. There are 15 residues in the CDR3. CDR3 region: CASSLVTGGDTEAFF. The CDR3 coding sequence is TGTGCCAGCAGCTTAGTGACAGGGGGGGACACTGAAGCTTTCTTT. The variable domain in full, with the rest retrieved from reference TRBV11-2 and TRBJ1-1, is EAGVAQSPRYKIIEKRQSVAFWCNPISGHATLYWYQQILGQGPKLLIQFQNNGVVDDSQLPKDRFSAERLKGVDSTLKIQPAKLEDSAVYLCASSLVTGGDTEAFFGQGTRLTVV.

With respect to this clone: Germline and junction disagree at one end, which may indicate a read error. V is TRBV30 and J is TRBJ1-1; D is possibly TRBD1 (5 bases). The CDR3 has 11 amino acids. In germline, CDR1 is GTSNPN, CDR2 SVGIG (reference sequence). Here the CDR3 DNA reads TGTGCCTCGAGTCAGGGCACGACGACTTTCTTT. This encodes CASSQGTTTFF.

This clone was detected a few times. This chain uses TRBV23-1 with TRBJ2-7, with D possibly TRBD2 on 5 matching bases. TRBV23-1 is classed as an ORF, of uncertain function. The CDR3 loop spans 12 amino acids. V lost 0 bases and J lost 7, with 7 bases in between. The CDR3 DNA reads TGCGCCAGCAGTCAATCGCGGAGGGAGCAGTACTTC. This encodes CASSQSRREQYF.

The chain has TRBV6-4 and TRBJ2-7, with a possible D match to TRBD2 (5 bases). CDR1 and CDR2 (germline): MRHNA, SNTAGT. The CDR3 consists of 14 residues. With 0 bases removed from V and 3 bases from J, the gap between germline ends came to 9 bases. CDR3: CASSDSGLCYEQYF. DNA for the CDR3: TGTGCCAGCAGTGACTCAGGACTTTGCTACGAGCAGTACTTC.

This clone was recorded a few times. The rearrangement uses TRBV9 and TRBJ1-2; unclear D gene. The CDR3 is 11 amino acids. Germline V CDR1 and CDR2: SGDLS, YYNGEE. Trimming removed 6 bases at V and 7 bases at J, with 10 bases between. This CDR3 reads CASTSRGGYTF. The CDR3 DNA is TGTGCCAGCACGTCCCGGGGTGGCTACACCTTC.

The chain uses TRBV5-1 and TRBJ2-3, with 7 bases aligning to TRBD1. V lost 4 bases to trimming and J lost 6 bases; unmatched junction nucleotides: 8. There are 14 residues in the CDR3. Germline values: CDR1 SGHRS, CDR2 YFSETQ. The CDR3 DNA reads as TGCGCCAGCAGCCTAGAGGGGGCGTTGGATACGCAGTATTTT. It is translated as CASSLEGALDTQYF.

The chain combines TRBV7-2 with TRBJ2-1; 7 bases line up with TRBD1. The CDR3 covers 14 residues. Germline V gene sequence: CDR1 SGHTA, CDR2 FQGNSA. Trimming took 2 bases from V and 6 from J; bases not matched to a gene: 4. This chain's CDR3 is CASSLPAGGNEQFF. CDR3 DNA sequence: TGTGCCAGCAGCTTACCGGCAGGGGGCAATGAGCAGTTCTTC.

V usage is TRBV7-2 and J usage is TRBJ1-5; 8 nucleotides match TRBD1. From germline, CDR1 is SGHTA and CDR2 FQGNSA. CDR3 length: 15 residues. Trimming removed 4 bases from V and 2 bases from J; junction bases left unmatched: 4. Written as DNA, the CDR3 is TGTGCCAGCAGCTCGGGACAGGACGGCAATCAGCCCCAGCATTTT. Residues: CASSSGQDGNQPQHF.

V gene TRBV19 combines with J gene TRBJ1-2, with D maybe TRBD1 (5 bases). CDR1 is LNHDA, CDR2 SQIVND, per germline (reference sequence). V was trimmed by 2 bases and J by 7 bases, leaving 5 bases between them. CDR3 length equals 11 residues. The CDR3 DNA reads TGTGCCAGTAGTATACAGGGTGGCTACACCTTC. Translating it yields CASSIQGGYTF.

The chain employs TRBV21-1 and TRBJ2-7; TRBD2, the table's D call, was not compared with the DNA. TRBV21-1 corresponds to a pseudogene. The length of the CDR3 is 14 residues. The CDR3 DNA follows: TGTGCCAGCAGCAAGGTGTCGGGGGGGTCCGAGCAGTACTTC. Protein sequence: CASSKVSGGSEQYF.

The CDR3 DNA is TGTGCCATCAGGGACAGGGCGTTAAACACTGAAGCTTTCTTT. It yields the protein CAIRDRALNTEAFF. The chain links TRBV10-3 to TRBJ1-1, with TRBD1 matching over 8 bases. Germline loops: CDR1 ENHRY, CDR2 SYGVKD. CDR3 length: 14 amino acids. Trimming removed 6 bases from V and 2 bases from J; junction bases left unmatched: 5.

V and J are TRBV7-2 and TRBJ2-3; D uncertain. This CDR3 has 16 amino acids. Germline V gene data show CDR1 as SGHTA and CDR2 as FQGNSA. V dropped 5 bases and J dropped 0 bases, with 15 bases sitting between them. The CDR3 reads CASSPRPHPSTDTQYF. The CDR3 DNA is TGTGCCAGCAGCCCCCGCCCACATCCTAGCACAGATACGCAGTATTTT. Drawing the rest from reference TRBV7-2 and TRBJ2-3, the complete variable domain is GAGVSQSPSNKVTEKGKDVELRCDPISGHTALYWYRQSLGQGLEFLIYFQGNSAPDKSGLPSDRFSAERTGGSVSTLTIQRTQQEDSAVYLCASSPRPHPSTDTQYFGPGTRLTVL.

The genes are TRBV6-1 and TRBJ2-7; 7 bases are shared with TRBD1. This CDR3 has 14 residues. Germline trimming cut 4 bases from V and 1 base from J; bases unmatched to any gene: 4. CDR1 is MNHNS and CDR2 is SASEGT in the germline V gene. CDR3 DNA sequence: TGTGCCAGCAGTGGGGACAGACTATCCTACGAGCAGTACTTC. It translates to CASSGDRLSYEQYF.

The CDR3 reads CASSEQGQAYTGELFF. The CDR3 DNA reads TGTGCCAGCAGTGAACAAGGACAGGCCTACACCGGGGAGCTGTTTTTT. The chain recombines TRBV2 with TRBJ2-2, with TRBD1 matching over 7 bases. The CDR3 has 16 residues. J gave up 3 bases and V 2 bases, and 6 bases lay outside the gene matches. CDR1 and CDR2 (germline): SNHLY, FYNNEI.

This clone was detected once. This chain joins TRBV7-3 and TRBJ2-1, with TRBD2 as a possible D gene (5 bases). The CDR3 is 15 residues long. The V end lost 3 bases, the J end lost 2 bases, and 11 bases lay between the germline ends. Germline-derived CDR1 and CDR2 are SGHTA and FQGTGA. The CDR3 here is CASSFLAGPYNEQFF. The CDR3, as DNA: TGTGCCAGCAGCTTCCTGGCGGGCCCCTACAATGAGCAGTTCTTC.

The rearrangement joins TRBV29-1 to TRBJ2-3; tentatively, D is TRBD2 (6 bases). There are 13 residues in the CDR3. The V and J ends lost 5 bases and 8 bases respectively, with 17 bases between them. Per the germline V gene, CDR1 is SQVTM and CDR2 is ANQGSEA. CDR3 region: CSVSGDGHGTQYF. The CDR3 DNA is TGCAGCGTTTCGGGGGATGGACACGGTACGCAGTATTTT.

The chain links TRBV6-6 to TRBJ2-3, with 8 nucleotides matching TRBD2. Losses at the gene ends were 5 bases for V and 5 bases for J; bases not matched to a gene: 9. CDR1 and CDR2 from the germline V gene are MNHNY and SVGAGI (reference sequence). This CDR3 region has 15 residues. The DNA for the CDR3 is TGTGCCAGCAGTCTGAGCGGGGGTTTGTTAGATACGCAGTATTTT. Amino acid sequence: CASSLSGGLLDTQYF.

V is TRBV7-8 and J is TRBJ2-2; TRBD1 might be the D (5 bases). Trimming removed 2 bases from V and 7 bases from J, with 20 bases in between. In germline, CDR1 is SGHVS, CDR2 FQNEAQ. The CDR3 covers 17 residues. The CDR3 DNA sequence: TGTGCCAGCAGCTTAAAGATGGGGCAGGGAAGTAGCGGGGAGCTGTTTTTT. It yields the protein CASSLKMGQGSSGELFF.

V gene TRBV4-2 combines with J gene TRBJ2-1; D unclear. CDR1 is LGHNA and CDR2 is YNFKEQ in the germline V gene. Between the trimmed V and J ends, which lost 0 bases and 0 bases, there was a span of 6 bases. There are 15 residues in the CDR3. DNA for the CDR3: TGTGCCAGCAGCCAAGATTTAGACTCCTACAATGAGCAGTTCTTC. It specifies CASSQDLDSYNEQFF.